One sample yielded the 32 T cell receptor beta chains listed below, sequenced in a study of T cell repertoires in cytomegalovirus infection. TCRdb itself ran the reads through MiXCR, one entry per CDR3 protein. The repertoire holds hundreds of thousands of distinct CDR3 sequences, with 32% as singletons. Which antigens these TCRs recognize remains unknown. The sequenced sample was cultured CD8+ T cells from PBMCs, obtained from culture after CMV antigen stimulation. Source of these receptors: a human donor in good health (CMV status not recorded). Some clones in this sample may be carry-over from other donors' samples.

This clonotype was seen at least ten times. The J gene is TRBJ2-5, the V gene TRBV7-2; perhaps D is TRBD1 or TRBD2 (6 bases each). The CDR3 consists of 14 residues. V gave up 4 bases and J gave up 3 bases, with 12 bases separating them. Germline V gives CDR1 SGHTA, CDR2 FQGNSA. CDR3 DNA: TGTGCCAGCAGCTCCGATAGGGGGGAAGAGACCCAGTACTTC. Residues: CASSSDRGEETQYF.

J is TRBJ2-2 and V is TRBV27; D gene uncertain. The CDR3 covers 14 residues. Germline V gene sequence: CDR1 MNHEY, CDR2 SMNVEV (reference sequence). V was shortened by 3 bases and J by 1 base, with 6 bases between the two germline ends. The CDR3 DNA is TGTGCCAGCAGTTTCGGCATGAACACCGGGGAGCTGTTTTTT. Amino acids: CASSFGMNTGELFF.

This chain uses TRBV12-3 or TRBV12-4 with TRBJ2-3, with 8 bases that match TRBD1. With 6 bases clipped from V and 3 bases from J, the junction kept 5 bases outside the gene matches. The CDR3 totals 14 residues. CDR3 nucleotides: TGTGCCAGCAGCCGGACAGGGTGGACAGATACGCAGTATTTT. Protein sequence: CASSRTGWTDTQYF.

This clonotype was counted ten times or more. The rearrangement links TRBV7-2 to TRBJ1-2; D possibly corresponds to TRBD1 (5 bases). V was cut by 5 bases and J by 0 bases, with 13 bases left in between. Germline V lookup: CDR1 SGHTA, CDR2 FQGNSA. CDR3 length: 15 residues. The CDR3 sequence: CASSTRQKPNYGYTF. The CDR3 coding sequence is TGTGCCAGCAGCACCCGACAGAAACCTAACTATGGCTACACCTTC.

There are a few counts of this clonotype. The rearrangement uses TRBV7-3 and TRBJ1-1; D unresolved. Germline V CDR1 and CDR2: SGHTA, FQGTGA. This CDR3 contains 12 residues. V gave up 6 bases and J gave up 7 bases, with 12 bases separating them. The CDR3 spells CASRDGNNEAFF. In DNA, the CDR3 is TGTGCCAGCAGGGACGGAAATAATGAAGCTTTCTTT.

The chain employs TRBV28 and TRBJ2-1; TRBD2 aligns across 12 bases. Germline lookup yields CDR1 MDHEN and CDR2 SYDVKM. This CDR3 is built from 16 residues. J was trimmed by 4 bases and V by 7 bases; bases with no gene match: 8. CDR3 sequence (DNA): TGTGCCAGCAACTTAGGACTAGCGGGGATATACAATGAGCAGTTCTTC. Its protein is CASNLGLAGIYNEQFF.

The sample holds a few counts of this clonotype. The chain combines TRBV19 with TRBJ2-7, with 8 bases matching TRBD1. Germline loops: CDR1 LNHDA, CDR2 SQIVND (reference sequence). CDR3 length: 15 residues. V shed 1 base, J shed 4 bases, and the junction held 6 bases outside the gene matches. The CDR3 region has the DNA TGTGCCAGTAGTATAGCGACAGGGGAGAAGTACGAGCAGTACGTC. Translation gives CASSIATGEKYEQYV.

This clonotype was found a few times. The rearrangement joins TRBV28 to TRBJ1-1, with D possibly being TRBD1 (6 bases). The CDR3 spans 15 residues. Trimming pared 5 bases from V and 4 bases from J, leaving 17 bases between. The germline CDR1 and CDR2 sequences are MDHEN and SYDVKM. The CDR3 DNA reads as TGTGCCAGCAGTGCCCCAGGGACATTCGCCACTGAAGCTTTCTTT. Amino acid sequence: CASSAPGTFATEAFF.

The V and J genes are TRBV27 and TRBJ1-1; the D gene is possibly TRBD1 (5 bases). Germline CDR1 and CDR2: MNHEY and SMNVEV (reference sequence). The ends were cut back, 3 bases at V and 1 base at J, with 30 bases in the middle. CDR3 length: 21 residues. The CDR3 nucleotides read TGTGCCAGCAGTTTCACAGGAGACCTCAGGACTATCCCCTTTTCGAACACTGAAGCTTTCTTT. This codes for CASSFTGDLRTIPFSNTEAFF.

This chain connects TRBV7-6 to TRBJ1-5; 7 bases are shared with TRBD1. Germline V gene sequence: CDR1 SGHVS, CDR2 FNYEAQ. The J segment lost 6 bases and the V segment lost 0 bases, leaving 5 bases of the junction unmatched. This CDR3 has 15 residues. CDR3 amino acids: CASSLAGGVGQPQHF. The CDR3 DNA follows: TGTGCCAGCAGCTTAGCAGGGGGCGTAGGTCAGCCCCAGCATTTT. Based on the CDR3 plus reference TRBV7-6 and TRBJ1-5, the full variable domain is GAGVSQSPRYKVTKRGQDVALRCDPISGHVSLYWYRQALGQGPEFLTYFNYEAQQDKSGLPNDRFSAERPEGSISTLTIQRTEQRDSAMYRCASSLAGGVGQPQHFGDGTRLSIL.

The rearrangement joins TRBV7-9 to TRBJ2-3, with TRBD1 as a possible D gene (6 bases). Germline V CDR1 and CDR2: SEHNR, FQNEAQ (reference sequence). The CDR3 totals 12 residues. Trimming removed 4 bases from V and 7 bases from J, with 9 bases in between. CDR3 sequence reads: CASSSQGNTQYF. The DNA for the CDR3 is TGTGCCAGCAGCTCACAGGGAAATACGCAGTATTTT.

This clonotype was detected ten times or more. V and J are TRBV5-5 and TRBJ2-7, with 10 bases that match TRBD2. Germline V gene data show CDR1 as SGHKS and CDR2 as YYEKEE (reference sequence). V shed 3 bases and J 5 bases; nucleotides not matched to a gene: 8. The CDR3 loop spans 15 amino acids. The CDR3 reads CASSSGTSAWDEQYF. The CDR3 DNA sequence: TGTGCCAGCAGCTCCGGGACTAGCGCATGGGACGAGCAGTACTTC. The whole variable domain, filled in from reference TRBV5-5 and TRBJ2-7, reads DAGVTQSPTHLIKTRGQQVTLRCSPISGHKSVSWYQQVLGQGPQFIFQYYEKEERGRGNFPDRFSARQFPNYSSELNVNALLLGDSALYLCASSSGTSAWDEQYFGPGTRLTVT.

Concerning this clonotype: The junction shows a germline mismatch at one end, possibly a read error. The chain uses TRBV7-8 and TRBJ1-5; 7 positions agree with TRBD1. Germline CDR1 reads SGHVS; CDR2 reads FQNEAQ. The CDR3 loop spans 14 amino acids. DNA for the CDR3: TGTGTCAGCAGCACCTACAGGGGCGATCAGCCCCAGCATTTT. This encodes CVSSTYRGDQPQHF.

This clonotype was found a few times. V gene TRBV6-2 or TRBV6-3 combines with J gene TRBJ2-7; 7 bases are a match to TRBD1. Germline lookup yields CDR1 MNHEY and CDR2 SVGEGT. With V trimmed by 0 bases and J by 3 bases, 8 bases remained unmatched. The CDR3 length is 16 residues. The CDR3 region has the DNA TGTGCCAGCAGTTACTCCACAGGGGAGCCCTACTACGAGCAGTACGTC. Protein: CASSYSTGEPYYEQYV.

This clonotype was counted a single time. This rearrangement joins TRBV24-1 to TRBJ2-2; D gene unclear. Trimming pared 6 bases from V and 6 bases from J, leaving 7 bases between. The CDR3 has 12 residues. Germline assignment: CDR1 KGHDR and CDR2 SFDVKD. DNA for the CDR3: TGTGCCACCAGTCCCGGATCCGGGGAGCTGTTTTTT. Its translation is CATSPGSGELFF.

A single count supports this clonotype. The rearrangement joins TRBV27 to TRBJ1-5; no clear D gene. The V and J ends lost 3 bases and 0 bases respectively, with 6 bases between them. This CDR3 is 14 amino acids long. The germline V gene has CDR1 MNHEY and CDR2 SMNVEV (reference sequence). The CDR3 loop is CASSFMPSNQPQHF. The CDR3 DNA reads TGTGCCAGCAGTTTCATGCCTAGCAATCAGCCCCAGCATTTT.

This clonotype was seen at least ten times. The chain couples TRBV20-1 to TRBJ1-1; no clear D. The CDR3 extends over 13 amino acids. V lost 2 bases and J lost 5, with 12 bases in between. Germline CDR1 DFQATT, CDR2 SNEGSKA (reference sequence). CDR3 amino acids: CSARQVGDTEAFF. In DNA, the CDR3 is TGCAGTGCTAGACAGGTTGGGGATACTGAAGCTTTCTTT.

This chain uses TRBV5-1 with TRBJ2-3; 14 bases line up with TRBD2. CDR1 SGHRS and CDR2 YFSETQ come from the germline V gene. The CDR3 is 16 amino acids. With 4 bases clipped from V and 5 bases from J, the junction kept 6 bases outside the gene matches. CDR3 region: CASSLSGLAGGDTQYF. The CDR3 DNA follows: TGCGCCAGCAGCCTCTCCGGACTAGCGGGGGGAGATACGCAGTATTTT.

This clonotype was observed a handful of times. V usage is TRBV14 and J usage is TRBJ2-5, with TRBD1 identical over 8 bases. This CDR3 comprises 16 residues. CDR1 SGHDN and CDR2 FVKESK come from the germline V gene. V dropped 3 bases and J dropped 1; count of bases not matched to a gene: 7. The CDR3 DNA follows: TGTGCCAGCAGCCAGGAGGACAGGGCCCTCCAAGAGACCCAGTACTTC. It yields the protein CASSQEDRALQETQYF.

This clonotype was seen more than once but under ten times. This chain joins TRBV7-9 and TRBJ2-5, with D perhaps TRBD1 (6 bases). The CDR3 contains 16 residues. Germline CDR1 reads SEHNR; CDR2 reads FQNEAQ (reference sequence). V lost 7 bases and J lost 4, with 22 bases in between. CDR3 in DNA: TGTGCCAGCACTTCCAAGACAGGTCCTGAGGGAGAGACCCAGTACTTC. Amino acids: CASTSKTGPEGETQYF.

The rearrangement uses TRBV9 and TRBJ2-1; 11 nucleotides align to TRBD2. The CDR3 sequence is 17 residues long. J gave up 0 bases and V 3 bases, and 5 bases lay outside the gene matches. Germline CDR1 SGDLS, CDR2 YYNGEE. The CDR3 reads CASSASGGLSSYNEQFF. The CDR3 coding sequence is TGTGCCAGCAGCGCTAGCGGGGGGCTGAGCTCCTACAATGAGCAGTTCTTC.

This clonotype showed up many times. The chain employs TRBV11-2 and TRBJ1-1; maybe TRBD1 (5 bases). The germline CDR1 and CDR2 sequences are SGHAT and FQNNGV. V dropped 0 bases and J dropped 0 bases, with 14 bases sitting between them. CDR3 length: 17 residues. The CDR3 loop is CASSLDVWGPLNTEAFF. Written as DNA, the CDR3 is TGTGCCAGCAGCTTAGATGTGTGGGGCCCCTTGAACACTGAAGCTTTCTTT.

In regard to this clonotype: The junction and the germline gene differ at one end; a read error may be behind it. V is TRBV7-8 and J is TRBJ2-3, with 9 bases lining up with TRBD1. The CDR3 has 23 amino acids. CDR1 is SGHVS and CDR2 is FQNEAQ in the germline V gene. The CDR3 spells CASSLPDVLLNFLGQGNPDTRYF. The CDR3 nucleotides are TGTGCCAGCAGCTTACCCGACGTCCTGCTTAATTTTTTGGGACAGGGTAATCCAGATACGCGGTATTTT.

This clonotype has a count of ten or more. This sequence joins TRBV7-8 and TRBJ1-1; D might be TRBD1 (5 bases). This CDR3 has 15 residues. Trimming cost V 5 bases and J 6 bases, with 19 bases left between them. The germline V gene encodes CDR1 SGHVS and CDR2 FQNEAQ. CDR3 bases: TGTGCCAGCAGCCTCTGGCCCCGGGAGGGACCTGAAGCTTTCTTT. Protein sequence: CASSLWPREGPEAFF.

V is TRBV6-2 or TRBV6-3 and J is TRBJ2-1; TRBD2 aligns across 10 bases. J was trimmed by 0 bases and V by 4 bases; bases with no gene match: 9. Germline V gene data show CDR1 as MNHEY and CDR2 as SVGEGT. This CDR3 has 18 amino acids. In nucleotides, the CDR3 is TGTGCCAGCAGTTCCCTCACTAGCGGGGAGTACTCCTACAATGAGCAGTTCTTC. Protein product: CASSSLTSGEYSYNEQFF.

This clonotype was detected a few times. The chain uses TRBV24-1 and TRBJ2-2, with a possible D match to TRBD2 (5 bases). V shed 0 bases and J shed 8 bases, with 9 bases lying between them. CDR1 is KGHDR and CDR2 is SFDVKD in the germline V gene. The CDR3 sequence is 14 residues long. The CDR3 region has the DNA TGTGCCACCAGTGATTTGACAAGAGGGGGGGAGCTGTTTTTT. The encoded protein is CATSDLTRGGELFF.

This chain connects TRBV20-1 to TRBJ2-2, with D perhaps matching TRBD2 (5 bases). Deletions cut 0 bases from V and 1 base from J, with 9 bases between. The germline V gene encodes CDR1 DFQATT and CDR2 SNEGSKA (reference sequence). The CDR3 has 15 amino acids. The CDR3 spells CSARDRAVNTGELFF. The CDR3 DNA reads TGCAGTGCTAGAGATCGAGCGGTGAACACCGGGGAGCTGTTTTTT.

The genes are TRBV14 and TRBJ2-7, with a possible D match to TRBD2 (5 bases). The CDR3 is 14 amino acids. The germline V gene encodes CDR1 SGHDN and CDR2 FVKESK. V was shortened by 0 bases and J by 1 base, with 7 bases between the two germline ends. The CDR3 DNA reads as TGTGCCAGCAGCCAAGAACTAGGATCCTACGAGCAGTACTTC. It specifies CASSQELGSYEQYF.

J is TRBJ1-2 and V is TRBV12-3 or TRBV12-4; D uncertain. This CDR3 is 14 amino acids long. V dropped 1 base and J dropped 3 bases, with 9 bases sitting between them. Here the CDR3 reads CASSLGQVYYGYTF. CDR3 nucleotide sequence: TGTGCCAGCAGTTTAGGTCAAGTCTACTATGGCTACACCTTC.

The CDR3: CASSLGGYKFPQEAFF. The CDR3 nucleotides are TGTGCCAGCAGCTTGGGCGGATACAAATTCCCTCAAGAAGCTTTCTTT. The chain employs TRBV5-8 and TRBJ1-1; no clear D gene. CDR1 and CDR2 from the germline V gene are SGHTS and YDEGEE. The CDR3 contains 16 residues. Between the trimmed V and J ends, which lost 0 bases and 8 bases, there was a span of 20 bases.

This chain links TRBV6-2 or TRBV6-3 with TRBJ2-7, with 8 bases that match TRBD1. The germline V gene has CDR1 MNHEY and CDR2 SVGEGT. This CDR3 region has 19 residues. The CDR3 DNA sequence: TGTGCCAACAGTTACTCCACCAACTCCGACAGGGGTACATCCTACGAGCAGTACGTC. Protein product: CANSYSTNSDRGTSYEQYV.

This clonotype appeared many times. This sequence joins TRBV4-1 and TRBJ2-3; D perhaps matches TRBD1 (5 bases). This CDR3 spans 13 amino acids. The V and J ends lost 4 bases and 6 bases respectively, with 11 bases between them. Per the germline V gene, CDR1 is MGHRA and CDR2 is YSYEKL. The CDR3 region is CASSLRQSDTQYF. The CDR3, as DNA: TGCGCCAGCAGCCTTCGACAGTCTGATACGCAGTATTTT.